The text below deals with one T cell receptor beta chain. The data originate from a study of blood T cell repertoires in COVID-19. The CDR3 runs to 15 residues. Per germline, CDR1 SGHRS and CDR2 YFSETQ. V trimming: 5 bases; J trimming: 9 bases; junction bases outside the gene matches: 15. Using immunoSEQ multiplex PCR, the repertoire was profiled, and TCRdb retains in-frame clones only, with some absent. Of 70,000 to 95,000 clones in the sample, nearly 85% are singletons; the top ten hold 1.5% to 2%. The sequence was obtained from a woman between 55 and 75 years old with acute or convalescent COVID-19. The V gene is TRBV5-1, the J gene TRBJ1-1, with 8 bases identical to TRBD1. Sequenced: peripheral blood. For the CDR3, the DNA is TGCGCCAGCAGGCCAGGGGGCGCAAATCGGTCGAAAGCTTTCTTT. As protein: CASRPGGANRSKAFF.